The sequence of this T cell receptor (beta chain) was determined in a study of OX40 agonist ivuxolimab in advanced cancers. Germline CDR1 is ENHRY and CDR2 is SYGVKD. Deletions cut 7 bases from V and 5 bases from J, with 9 bases between. The CDR3 has 12 amino acids. Concerning this clone: Its antigen is undetermined.

General study points: Expanded clones belonging to CD8+ T cells outnumbered, on average, those of CD4+.

The data were produced by immunoSEQ multiplex PCR, yet TCRdb's version contains in-frame clones alone and is incomplete. The table includes 30,000 to 40,000 clones, roughly 87% detected once. The sample was CD4+ or CD8+ T cells sorted from blood, taken in a trial of the OX40 agonist ivuxolimab. This clonotype was sampled from an adult with an advanced solid tumor such as melanoma, head and neck, liver or kidney cancer. The chain is built from TRBV10-3 and TRBJ2-1, with D possibly being TRBD2 (5 bases). DNA for the CDR3: TGTGCCATCAAGGAGGAGGACAATGAGCAGTTCTTC. The encoded protein is CAIKEEDNEQFF.